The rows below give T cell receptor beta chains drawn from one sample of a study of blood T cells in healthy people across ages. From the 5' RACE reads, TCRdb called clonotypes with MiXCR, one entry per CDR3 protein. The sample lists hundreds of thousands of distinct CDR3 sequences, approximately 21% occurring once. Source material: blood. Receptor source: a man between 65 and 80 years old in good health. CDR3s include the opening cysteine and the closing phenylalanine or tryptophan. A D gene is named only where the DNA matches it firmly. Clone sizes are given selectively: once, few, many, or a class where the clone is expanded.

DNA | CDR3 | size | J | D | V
TGTGCCAGCAGCTTGGAAGGACAGGGAAGATTTGGCGAGCAGTACTTC | CASSLEGQGRFGEQYF | - | TRBJ2-7 | TRBD1 | TRBV5-5
TGCGCCAGCAGTGAGTCTGGTTCTGGGACAGGGGGCGTAAGGGAGACCCAGTACTTC | CASSESGSGTGGVRETQYF | many | TRBJ2-5 | TRBD1 | TRBV10-2
TGTGCCAGCAGCTTAGCTAGCGGGAGAGGGACCGGGGAGCTGTTTTTT | CASSLASGRGTGELFF | - | TRBJ2-2 | TRBD2 | TRBV7-2
TGTGCCAGCAGCGCGACAGGTACCAATCGGCCCCAGCATTTT | CASSATGTNRPQHF | few | TRBJ1-5 | - | TRBV9
TGTGCCAGCAGCCCGTTTGGCGGGGGCCAAGAGACCCAGTACTTC | CASSPFGGGQETQYF | - | TRBJ2-5 | TRBD2 | TRBV7-2
TGTGCCAGCAGCCCAGGGGGAATGGGCGGCTACACCTTC | CASSPGGMGGYTF | - | TRBJ1-2 | TRBD1 | TRBV7-3
TGTGCCAGCAGTGACGGGATGTGGGAGACCCAGTACTTC | CASSDGMWETQYF | few | TRBJ2-5 | - | TRBV6-1
TGTGCCAGCAGCTTAAGTCCGGGGGCGACGGGTGGCTACACCTTC | CASSLSPGATGGYTF | few | TRBJ1-2 | - | TRBV13
TGCAGCGTTAGGACAGTAAGCACAGATACGCAGTATTTT | CSVRTVSTDTQYF | few | TRBJ2-3 | - | TRBV29-1
TGCGCCAGCAGCCAAGGCCGGACTAGCGGGAGTGGAGGGGATGAGCAGTTCTTC | CASSQGRTSGSGGDEQFF | many | TRBJ2-1 | TRBD2 | TRBV4-1
TGTGCCAGCAGTTACTCGAGGGAGATAACTGAAGCTTTCTTT | CASSYSREITEAFF | - | TRBJ1-1 | - | TRBV6-2/TRBV6-3
TGTGCTAGCAGCTCCCTTCCAGGCGTTCAAGAGACCCAGTACTTC | CASSSLPGVQETQYF | once | TRBJ2-5 | - | TRBV7-7
TGCGCCAGCAGCCAGGGAACTAGCGGGTATTACAATGAGCAGTTCTTC | CASSQGTSGYYNEQFF | - | TRBJ2-1 | TRBD2 | TRBV4-3
TGCAGCGTTGAAACAGGGGCCTATGGCTACACCTTC | CSVETGAYGYTF | few | TRBJ1-2 | TRBD1 | TRBV29-1
TGTGCCAGCAGTTTAGTACAGAGCAATCAGCCCCAGCATTTT | CASSLVQSNQPQHF | few | TRBJ1-5 | - | TRBV27
TGTGCCAGCAGCTTAGTCCAGTGGGGGTCGGGCGGGGAGCTGTTTTTT | CASSLVQWGSGGELFF | - | TRBJ2-2 | - | TRBV11-2
TGTGCCAGCAGCTTGCTCGAGGGGACCGGGGCCAACGTCCTGACTTTC | CASSLLEGTGANVLTF | - | TRBJ2-6 | - | TRBV5-5
TGTGCCAGCAGTTTAAGTCCTTCGGGGAAAAAACTGTTTTTT | CASSLSPSGKKLFF | many | TRBJ1-4 | - | TRBV28
TGTGCCAGCAGTATATCGACAGGGCATAATGAAAAACTGTTTTTT | CASSISTGHNEKLFF | - | TRBJ1-4 | TRBD1 | TRBV27
TGTGCCAGCTCACCACCTAAGGGCGGGATTTTGAACATTCAGTACTTC | CASSPPKGGILNIQYF | - | TRBJ2-4 | - | TRBV18
TGCAATGCTAGTCGAACTAGTTCCTACGAGCAGTACTTC | CNASRTSSYEQYF | once | TRBJ2-7 | - | TRBV20-1
TGTGCCAGCAGCTTAGGACTGAGGACTGCTTTGGGCTACACCTTC | CASSLGLRTALGYTF | - | TRBJ1-2 | - | TRBV7-8
TGCAGTGCTAGTTATCCGGGACTAGCGGGTTACGAGCAGTACTTC | CSASYPGLAGYEQYF | - | TRBJ2-7 | TRBD2 | TRBV20-1
TGTGCCAGCAGCACCCGCTGGCCCAAGGATTCACCCCTCCACTTT | CASSTRWPKDSPLHF | few | TRBJ1-6 | - | TRBV7-9
TGCGCCAGCAGCCGGGGGACAGGGGCTGGAAACACCATATATTTT | CASSRGTGAGNTIYF | few | TRBJ1-3 | TRBD1 | TRBV4-1
TGCGCCAGCAGCAAGGGACCGGACGGTTCCCTCCACTTT | CASSKGPDGSLHF | few | TRBJ1-6 | - | TRBV4-1
TGTGCCAGCAGTGAAAGGGGACGTGTCGTCGGAGAGACCCAGTACTTC | CASSERGRVVGETQYF | few | TRBJ2-5 | - | TRBV12-3/TRBV12-4
TGCAGCGTAGACCAGGGAGGTGGCGAGCAGTACTTC | CSVDQGGGEQYF | - | TRBJ2-7 | - | TRBV29-1
TGTGCCAGTAGTATTCGGCCTGAGAATGAGCAGTTCTTC | CASSIRPENEQFF | - | TRBJ2-1 | - | TRBV19
TGTGCCGGCGCCGGGGGAGGTGGTGATACGCAGTATTTT | CAGAGGGGDTQYF | few | TRBJ2-3 | - | TRBV9